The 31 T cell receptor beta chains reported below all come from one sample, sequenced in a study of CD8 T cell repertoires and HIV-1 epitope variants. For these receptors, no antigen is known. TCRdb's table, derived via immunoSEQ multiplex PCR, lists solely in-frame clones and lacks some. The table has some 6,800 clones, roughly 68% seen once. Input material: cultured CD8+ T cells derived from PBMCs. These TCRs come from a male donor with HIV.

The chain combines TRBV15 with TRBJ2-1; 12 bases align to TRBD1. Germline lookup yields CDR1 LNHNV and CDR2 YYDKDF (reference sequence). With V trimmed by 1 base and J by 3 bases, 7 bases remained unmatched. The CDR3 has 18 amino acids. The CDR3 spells CATSRAQGTGGSYNEQFF. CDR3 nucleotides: TGTGCCACCAGCAGAGCCCAAGGGACAGGGGGCAGCTACAATGAGCAGTTCTTC.

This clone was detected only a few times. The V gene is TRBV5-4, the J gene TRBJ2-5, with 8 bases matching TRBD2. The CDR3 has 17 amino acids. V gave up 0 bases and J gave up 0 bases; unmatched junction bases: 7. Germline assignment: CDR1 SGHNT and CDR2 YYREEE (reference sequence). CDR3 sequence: CASSLGAGAFHQETQYF. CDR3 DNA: TGTGCCAGCAGCTTGGGAGCGGGGGCCTTCCACCAAGAGACCCAGTACTTC.

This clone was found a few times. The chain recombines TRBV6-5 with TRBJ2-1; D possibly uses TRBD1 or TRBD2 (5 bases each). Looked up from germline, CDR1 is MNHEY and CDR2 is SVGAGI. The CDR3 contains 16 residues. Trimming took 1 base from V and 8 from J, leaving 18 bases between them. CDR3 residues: CASSYYGPPQGDEQFF. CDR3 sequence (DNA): TGTGCCAGCAGTTACTACGGGCCCCCTCAGGGAGATGAGCAGTTCTTC.

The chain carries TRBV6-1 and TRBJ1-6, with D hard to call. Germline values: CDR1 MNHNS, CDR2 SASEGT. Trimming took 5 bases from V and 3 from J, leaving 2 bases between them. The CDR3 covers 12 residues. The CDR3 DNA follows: TGTGCCAGCAGTTACTATAATTCACCCCTCCACTTT. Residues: CASSYYNSPLHF.

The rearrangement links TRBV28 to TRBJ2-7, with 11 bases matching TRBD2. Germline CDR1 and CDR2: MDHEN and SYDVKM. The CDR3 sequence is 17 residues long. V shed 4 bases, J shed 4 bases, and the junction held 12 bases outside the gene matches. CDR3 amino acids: CASSSTTTSGIMYEQYF. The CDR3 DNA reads TGTGCCAGCAGTTCCACCACGACTAGCGGGATTATGTACGAGCAGTACTTC.

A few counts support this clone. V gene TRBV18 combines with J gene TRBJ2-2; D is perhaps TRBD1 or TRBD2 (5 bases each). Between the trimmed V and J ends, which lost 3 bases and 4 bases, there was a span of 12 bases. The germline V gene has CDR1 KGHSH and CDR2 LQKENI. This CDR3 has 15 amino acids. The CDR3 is CASSPGDGITGELFF. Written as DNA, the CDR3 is TGTGCCAGCTCACCGGGGGACGGAATCACCGGGGAGCTGTTTTTT. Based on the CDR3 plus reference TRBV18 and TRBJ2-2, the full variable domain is NAGVMQNPRHLVRRRGQEARLRCSPMKGHSHVYWYRQLPEEGLKFMVYLQKENIIDESGMPKERFSAEFPKEGPSILRIQQVVRGDSAAYFCASSPGDGITGELFFGEGSRLTVL.

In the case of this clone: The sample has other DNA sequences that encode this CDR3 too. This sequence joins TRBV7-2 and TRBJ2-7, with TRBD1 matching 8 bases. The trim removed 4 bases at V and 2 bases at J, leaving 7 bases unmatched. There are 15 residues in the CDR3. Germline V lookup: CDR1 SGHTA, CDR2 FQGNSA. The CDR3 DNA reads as TGTGCCAGCAGCTCCAGGACAGGGTTAACCTACGAGCAGTACTTC. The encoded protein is CASSSRTGLTYEQYF.

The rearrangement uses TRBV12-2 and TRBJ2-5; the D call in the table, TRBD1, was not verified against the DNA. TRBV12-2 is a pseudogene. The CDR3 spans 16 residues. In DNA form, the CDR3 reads TGTGCAAGTCGCCCCTCGGACAGGGTAAAGCGAGAGACCCAGTACTTC. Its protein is CASRPSDRVKRETQYF.

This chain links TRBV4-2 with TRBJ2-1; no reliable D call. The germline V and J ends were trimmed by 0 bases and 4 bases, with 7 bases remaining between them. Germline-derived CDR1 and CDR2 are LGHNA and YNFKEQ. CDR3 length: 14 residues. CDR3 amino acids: CASSQDDGYNEQFF. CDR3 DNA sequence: TGTGCCAGCAGCCAAGATGACGGATACAATGAGCAGTTCTTC.

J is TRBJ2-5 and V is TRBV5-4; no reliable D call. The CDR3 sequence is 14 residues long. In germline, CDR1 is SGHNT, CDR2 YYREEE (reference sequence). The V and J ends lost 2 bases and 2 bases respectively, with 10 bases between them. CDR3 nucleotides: TGTGCCAGCAGCTTCCTAACACCTCAAGAGACCCAGTACTTC. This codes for CASSFLTPQETQYF.

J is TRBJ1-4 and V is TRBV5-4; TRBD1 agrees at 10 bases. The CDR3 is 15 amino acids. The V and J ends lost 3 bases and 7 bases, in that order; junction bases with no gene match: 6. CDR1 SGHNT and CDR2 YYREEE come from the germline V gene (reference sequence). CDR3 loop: CASSSTGGAGEKLFF. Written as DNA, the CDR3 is TGTGCCAGCAGCTCGACAGGGGGCGCAGGTGAAAAACTGTTTTTT.

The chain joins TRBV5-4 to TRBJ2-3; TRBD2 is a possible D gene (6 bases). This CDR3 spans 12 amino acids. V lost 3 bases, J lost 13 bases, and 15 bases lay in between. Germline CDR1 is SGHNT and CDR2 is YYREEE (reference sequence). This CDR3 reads CASSSPGTPEYF. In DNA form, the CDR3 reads TGTGCCAGCAGCTCGCCCGGGACTCCGGAGTATTTT.

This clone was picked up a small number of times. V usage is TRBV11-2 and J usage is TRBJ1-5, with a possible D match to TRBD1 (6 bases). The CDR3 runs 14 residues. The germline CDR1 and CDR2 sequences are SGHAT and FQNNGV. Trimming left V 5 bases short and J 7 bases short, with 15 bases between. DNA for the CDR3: TGTGCCAGCAGCCCCCATGGGGGGCAACAGCCCCAGCATTTT. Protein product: CASSPHGGQQPQHF.

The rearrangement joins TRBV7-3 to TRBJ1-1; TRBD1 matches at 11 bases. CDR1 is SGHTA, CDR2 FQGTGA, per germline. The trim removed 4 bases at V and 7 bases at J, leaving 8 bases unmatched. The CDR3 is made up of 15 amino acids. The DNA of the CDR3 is TGTGCCAGCAGCTCTCCGGACAGGGGGCTTGTTGAAGCTTTCTTT. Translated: CASSSPDRGLVEAFF.

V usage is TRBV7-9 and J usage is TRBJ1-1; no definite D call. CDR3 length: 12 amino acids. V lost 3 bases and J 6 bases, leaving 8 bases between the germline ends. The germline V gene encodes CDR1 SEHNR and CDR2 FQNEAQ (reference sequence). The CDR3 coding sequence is TGTGCCAGCAGCTTGGGTAACCCTGAAGCTTTCTTT. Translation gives CASSLGNPEAFF. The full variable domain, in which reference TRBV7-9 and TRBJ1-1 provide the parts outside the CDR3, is DTGVSQNPRHKITKRGQNVTFRCDPISEHNRLYWYRQTLGQGPEFLTYFQNEAQLEKSRLLSDRFSAERPKGSFSTLEIQRTEQGDSAMYLCASSLGNPEAFFGQGTRLTVV.

CDR3 in amino acids: CASSQDPGTGVGDLTDTQYF. For the CDR3, the DNA is TGTGCCAGCAGCCAAGATCCCGGGACAGGGGTAGGGGATTTAACAGATACGCAGTATTTT. V gene TRBV4-2 combines with J gene TRBJ2-3; TRBD1 matches at 10 bases. The V gene's germline CDR1 is LGHNA and CDR2 YNFKEQ. The CDR3 is 20 residues long. The ends lost 0 bases at V and 3 bases at J; junction bases unmatched: 15.

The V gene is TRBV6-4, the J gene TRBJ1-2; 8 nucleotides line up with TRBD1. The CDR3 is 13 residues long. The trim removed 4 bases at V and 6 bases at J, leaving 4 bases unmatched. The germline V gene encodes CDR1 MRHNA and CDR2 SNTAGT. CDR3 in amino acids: CASSGPGGDGYTF. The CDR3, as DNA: TGTGCCAGCAGTGGTCCAGGGGGCGATGGCTACACCTTC.

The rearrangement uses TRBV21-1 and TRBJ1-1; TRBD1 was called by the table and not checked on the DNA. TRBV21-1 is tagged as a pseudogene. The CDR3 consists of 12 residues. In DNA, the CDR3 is TGTGCCAGCAGCAGGACAGTCACTGAAGCTTTCTTT. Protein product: CASSRTVTEAFF.

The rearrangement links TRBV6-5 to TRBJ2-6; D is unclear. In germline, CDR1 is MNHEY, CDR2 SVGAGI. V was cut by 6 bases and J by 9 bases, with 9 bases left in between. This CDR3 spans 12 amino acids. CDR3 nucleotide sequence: TGTGCCAGCAGCCCCTCGGGCAACGTCCTGACTTTC. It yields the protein CASSPSGNVLTF.

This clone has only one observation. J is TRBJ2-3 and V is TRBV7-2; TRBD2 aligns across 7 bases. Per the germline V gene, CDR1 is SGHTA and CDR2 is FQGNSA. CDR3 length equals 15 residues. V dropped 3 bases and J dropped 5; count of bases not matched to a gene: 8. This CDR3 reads CASSFSGQGGDTQYF. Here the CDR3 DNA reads TGTGCCAGCAGCTTTAGCGGGCAGGGTGGAGATACGCAGTATTTT.

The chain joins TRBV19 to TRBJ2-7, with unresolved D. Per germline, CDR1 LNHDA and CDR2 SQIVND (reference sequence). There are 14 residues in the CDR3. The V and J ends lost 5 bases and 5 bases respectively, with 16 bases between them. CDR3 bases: TGTGCCAGTAGTCCGAGCTGGCTGGAAGACGAGCAGTACTTC. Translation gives CASSPSWLEDEQYF.

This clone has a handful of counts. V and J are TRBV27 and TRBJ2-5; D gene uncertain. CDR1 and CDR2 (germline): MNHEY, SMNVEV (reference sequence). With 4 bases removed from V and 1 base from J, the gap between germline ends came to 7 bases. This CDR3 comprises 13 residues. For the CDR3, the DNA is TGTGCCAGCAGTTGGGTAGCCCAAGAGACCCAGTACTTC. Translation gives CASSWVAQETQYF.

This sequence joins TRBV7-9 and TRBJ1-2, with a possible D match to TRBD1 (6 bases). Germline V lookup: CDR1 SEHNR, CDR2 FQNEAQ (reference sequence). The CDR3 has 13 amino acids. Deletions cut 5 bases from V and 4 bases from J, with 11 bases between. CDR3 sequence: CASSPTGSYGYTF. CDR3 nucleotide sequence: TGTGCCAGCAGCCCGACAGGTAGCTATGGCTACACCTTC.

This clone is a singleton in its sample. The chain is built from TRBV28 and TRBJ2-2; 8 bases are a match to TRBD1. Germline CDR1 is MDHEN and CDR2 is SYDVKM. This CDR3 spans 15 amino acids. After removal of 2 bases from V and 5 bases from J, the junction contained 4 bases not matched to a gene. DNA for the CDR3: TGTGCCAGCAGTTTACATCAGGGGGCGACCGGGGAGCTGTTTTTT. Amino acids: CASSLHQGATGELFF.

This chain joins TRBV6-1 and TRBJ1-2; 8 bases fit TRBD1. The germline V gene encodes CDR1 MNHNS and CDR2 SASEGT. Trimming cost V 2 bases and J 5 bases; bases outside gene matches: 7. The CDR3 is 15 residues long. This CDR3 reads CASSESADRGYGYTF. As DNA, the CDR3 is TGTGCCAGCAGTGAATCTGCCGACAGGGGATATGGCTACACCTTC.

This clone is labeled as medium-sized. CDR3 amino acids: CASSPGGSEQFF. CDR3 coding DNA: TGTGCCAGCAGTCCAGGGGGAAGTGAGCAGTTCTTC. The chain couples TRBV28 to TRBJ2-1; 7 nucleotides match TRBD1. V shed 5 bases and J 9 bases; nucleotides not matched to a gene: 4. Germline V gives CDR1 MDHEN, CDR2 SYDVKM. The CDR3 covers 12 residues.

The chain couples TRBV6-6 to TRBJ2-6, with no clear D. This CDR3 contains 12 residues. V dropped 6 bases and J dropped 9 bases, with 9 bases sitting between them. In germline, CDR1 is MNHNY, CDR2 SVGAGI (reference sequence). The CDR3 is CASSPSGNVLTF. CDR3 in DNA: TGTGCCAGCAGCCCCTCGGGCAACGTCCTGACTTTC.

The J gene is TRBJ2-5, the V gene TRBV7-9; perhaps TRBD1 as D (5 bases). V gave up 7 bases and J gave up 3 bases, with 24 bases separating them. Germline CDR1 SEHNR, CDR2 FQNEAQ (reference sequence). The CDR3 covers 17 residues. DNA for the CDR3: TGTGCCAGCACCGGAGACGGGTTGCCAGGGCAAAAAGAGACCCAGTACTTC. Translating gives CASTGDGLPGQKETQYF.

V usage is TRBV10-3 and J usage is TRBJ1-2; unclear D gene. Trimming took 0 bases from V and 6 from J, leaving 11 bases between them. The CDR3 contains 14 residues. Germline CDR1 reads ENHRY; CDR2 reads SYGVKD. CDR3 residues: CAISESATLDGYTF. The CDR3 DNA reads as TGTGCCATCAGTGAGTCAGCCACCCTAGATGGCTACACCTTC.

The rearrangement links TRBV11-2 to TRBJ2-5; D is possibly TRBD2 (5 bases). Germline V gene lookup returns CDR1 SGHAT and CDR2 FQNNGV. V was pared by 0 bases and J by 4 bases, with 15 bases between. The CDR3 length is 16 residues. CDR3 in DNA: TGTGCCAGCAGCTTAGATCTGACTGGGAGCGCAGAGACCCAGTACTTC. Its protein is CASSLDLTGSAETQYF.

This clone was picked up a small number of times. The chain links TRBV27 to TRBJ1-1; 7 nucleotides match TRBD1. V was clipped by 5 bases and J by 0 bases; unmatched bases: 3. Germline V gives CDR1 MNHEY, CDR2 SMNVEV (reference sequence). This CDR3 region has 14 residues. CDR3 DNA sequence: TGTGCCAGCAGTCTCGGGACAGTGAACACTGAAGCTTTCTTT. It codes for CASSLGTVNTEAFF.